These 23 T cell receptor beta chains were all obtained from the same sample, sequenced in a study of read filtering for tumor transcriptome and immune sequencing. The library was built from roughly 400 ng RNA with molecular barcoded adaptors for alpha/delta and beta/gamma chains. One entry per CDR3 protein, called by TCRdb with MiXCR from the reads. In the table there are 40,000 or so distinct CDR3 sequences, 13% of which are singletons. Sequences were obtained from a population of CD138-negative cells sorted from bone marrow. These receptors were taken from a donor aged 40 or older with multiple myeloma.

This clonotype has ten or more counts. This chain connects TRBV11-2 to TRBJ1-4; D might be TRBD1 (6 bases). The CDR3 extends over 14 amino acids. Germline-derived CDR1 and CDR2 are SGHAT and FQNNGV. V lost 5 bases to trimming and J lost 8 bases, with 15 bases between them. The CDR3 loop reads CASSPGQKGEKLFF. CDR3 in DNA: TGTGCCAGCAGCCCTGGACAGAAAGGGGAAAAACTGTTTTTT.

This clonotype was counted ten times or more. The rearrangement links TRBV28 to TRBJ1-1; possible D gene TRBD1, 6 bases. Germline CDR1 and CDR2: MDHEN and SYDVKM. The ends were cut back, 5 bases at V and 6 bases at J, with 22 bases in the middle. CDR3 length equals 16 residues. The chain's CDR3 is CASSTLQGRVVAEAFF. The CDR3 DNA is TGTGCCAGCAGTACACTACAGGGTAGGGTGGTGGCTGAAGCTTTCTTT.

This clonotype was counted ten times or more. The chain is built from TRBV24-1 and TRBJ2-5; D is possibly TRBD1 (6 bases). Looked up from germline, CDR1 is KGHDR and CDR2 is SFDVKD. This CDR3 region has 18 residues. V lost 3 bases, J lost 3 bases, and 22 bases lay in between. The chain's CDR3 is CATSDRRPPRTVKETQYF. The CDR3 DNA reads TGTGCCACCAGTGATCGACGGCCCCCAAGGACAGTAAAAGAGACCCAGTACTTC.

This clonotype was observed a single time. The junction departs from germline at one end; a sequencing error may be responsible. The chain uses TRBV10-3 and TRBJ1-1, with D tentatively TRBD1 (5 bases). Per germline, CDR1 ENHRY and CDR2 SYGVKD. The CDR3 totals 13 residues. CDR3 sequence: CATTGRLRTEAFF. The CDR3 region has the DNA TGCGCCACCACAGGAAGACTGCGCACTGAAGCTTTCTTT.

This clonotype was detected ten times or more. The chain has TRBV6-5 and TRBJ1-1; maybe TRBD1 (5 bases). CDR3 length: 14 residues. Germline assignment: CDR1 MNHEY and CDR2 SVGAGI. The ends were cut back, 5 bases at V and 1 base at J, with 11 bases in the middle. CDR3 nucleotide sequence: TGTGCCAGCAGTCTACAGGCGACGAACACTGAAGCTTTCTTT. Amino acids: CASSLQATNTEAFF.

This clonotype appeared many times. V and J are TRBV6-1 and TRBJ2-7; TRBD2 might be the D (6 bases). This CDR3 has 14 amino acids. In germline, CDR1 is MNHNS, CDR2 SASEGT. The V end lost 2 bases, the J end lost 6 bases, and 14 bases lay between the germline ends. CDR3 region: CASSENAGFGEQYF. CDR3 DNA sequence: TGTGCCAGCAGTGAAAACGCGGGATTCGGCGAGCAGTACTTC.

This clonotype was recorded many times. V usage is TRBV30 and J usage is TRBJ2-1, with D unclear. Germline lookup yields CDR1 GTSNPN and CDR2 SVGIG (reference sequence). Deletions cut 2 bases from V and 9 bases from J, with 11 bases between. The CDR3 loop spans 12 amino acids. The CDR3 DNA sequence: TGTGCCTGGAGTCCCACCGGGCCTGAGCAGTTCTTC. Protein: CAWSPTGPEQFF.

This clonotype has at least ten counts. The chain employs TRBV20-1 and TRBJ2-3; 9 bases map to TRBD2. CDR1 is DFQATT, CDR2 SNEGSKA, per germline (reference sequence). This CDR3 has 15 residues. J gave up 4 bases and V 0 bases, and 5 bases lay outside the gene matches. CDR3 region: CSARDVAGAADTQYF. CDR3 nucleotide sequence: TGCAGTGCTAGAGATGTAGCGGGAGCCGCAGATACGCAGTATTTT.

This clonotype was picked up one time. Likely a read error: the CDR3 ends without its conserved phenylalanine or tryptophan. This chain uses TRBV30 with TRBJ2-7; 11 bases line up with TRBD2. J gave up 3 bases and V 0 bases, and 1 base lay outside the gene matches. There are 14 residues in the CDR3. CDR1 and CDR2 (germline): GTSNPN, SVGIG (reference sequence). This CDR3 reads CAWSVGTSGYEQYS. The CDR3 coding sequence is TGTGCCTGGAGTGTAGGGACTAGCGGCTACGAGCAGTACTCC.

This clonotype appeared many times. The rearrangement links TRBV5-6 to TRBJ1-1, with D perhaps matching TRBD1 (5 bases). The CDR3 covers 18 residues. Germline V CDR1 and CDR2: SGHDT, YYEEEE. With 3 bases removed from V and 0 bases from J, the gap between germline ends came to 21 bases. CDR3 protein: CASSWGDFPGRMNTEAFF. The DNA for the CDR3 is TGTGCCAGCAGCTGGGGGGACTTCCCGGGGCGGATGAACACTGAAGCTTTCTTT.

In this sample, this clonotype turned up many times. V usage is TRBV6-2 or TRBV6-3 and J usage is TRBJ2-1, with D tentatively TRBD2 (6 bases). V lost 0 bases and J 8 bases, leaving 20 bases between the germline ends. Germline lookup yields CDR1 MNHEY and CDR2 SVGEGT. The CDR3 sequence is 17 residues long. The CDR3 DNA reads as TGTGCCAGCAGTTACTCGAGAGAGAAGGGCGGGGTACATGAGCAGTTCTTC. Translation gives CASSYSREKGGVHEQFF.

This chain connects TRBV29-1 to TRBJ2-5; TRBD1 aligns across 10 bases. Germline values: CDR1 SQVTM, CDR2 ANQGSEA. The CDR3 runs to 14 residues. Trimming cost V 7 bases and J 4 bases; bases outside gene matches: 9. The CDR3 region has the DNA TGCAGCGCTAGACAGGGGGCGTCGGGAGAGACCCAGTACTTC. Encoded protein: CSARQGASGETQYF.

This clonotype came up many times. The chain couples TRBV6-2 or TRBV6-3 to TRBJ2-2; 11 positions agree with TRBD1. The CDR3 is 16 amino acids. The V gene's germline CDR1 is MNHEY and CDR2 SVGEGT. Unmatched junction bases numbered 8, after V lost 4 bases and J lost 7 bases. CDR3 nucleotide sequence: TGTGCCAGCAGTTCCCGGACAGGGGGCGATGGCGGGGAGCTGTTTTTT. Translated, it gives CASSSRTGGDGGELFF.

The sample holds many counts of this clonotype. The V call is TRBV11-1, the J call TRBJ2-5; D remains ambiguous. The V gene's germline CDR1 is SGHAT and CDR2 FQDESV (reference sequence). V gave up 2 bases and J gave up 0 bases, with 4 bases separating them. This CDR3 comprises 13 residues. This CDR3 is CASSLLYQETQYF. DNA of the CDR3: TGTGCCAGCAGCTTACTATACCAAGAGACCCAGTACTTC.

This clonotype was counted at least ten times. The chain couples TRBV4-3 to TRBJ2-1, with D perhaps matching TRBD2 (5 bases). CDR1 and CDR2 (germline): LGHNA, YSLEER. The CDR3 contains 15 residues. Between the trimmed V and J ends, which lost 6 bases and 0 bases, there was a span of 12 bases. The chain's CDR3 is CASRDFASSYNEQFF. As DNA, the CDR3 is TGCGCCAGCAGGGACTTTGCCAGCTCCTACAATGAGCAGTTCTTC.

This clonotype was counted at least ten times. This sequence joins TRBV7-2 and TRBJ2-5; 10 nucleotides align to TRBD2. The germline V gene has CDR1 SGHTA and CDR2 FQGNSA. V lost 3 bases and J lost 5; bases outside the gene matches: 6. This CDR3 spans 15 amino acids. CDR3 region: CASSLGAGGHETQYF. The CDR3, as DNA: TGTGCCAGCAGCTTGGGAGCGGGAGGGCATGAGACCCAGTACTTC.

This clonotype has a count of ten or more. This chain joins TRBV7-9 and TRBJ1-4, with D perhaps TRBD1 (5 bases). The germline V and J ends were trimmed by 5 bases and 0 bases, with 13 bases remaining between them. The CDR3 extends over 16 amino acids. Germline V gives CDR1 SEHNR, CDR2 FQNEAQ (reference sequence). The CDR3 spells CASSPPGLATNEKLFF. The DNA of the CDR3 is TGTGCCAGCAGCCCGCCGGGGCTAGCAACTAATGAAAAACTGTTTTTT.

On this clonotype itself: This could be a read error, since a much larger clone is one nucleotide away. The chain has TRBV28 and TRBJ1-1, with a possible D match to TRBD1 (6 bases). CDR3 length: 14 residues. Per germline, CDR1 MDHEN and CDR2 SYDVKM. CDR3 region: CASNDGQMNTEASF. The CDR3, as DNA: TGTGCCAGCAACGACGGACAGATGAACACTGAAGCTTCCTTT.

This clonotype showed up just a few times. The chain links TRBV9 to TRBJ2-5, with unresolved D. Trimming removed 0 bases at V and 4 bases at J, with 13 bases between. CDR1 is SGDLS and CDR2 is YYNGEE in the germline V gene. This CDR3 region has 15 residues. CDR3 region: CASSVAQSWRETQYF. For the CDR3, the DNA is TGTGCCAGCAGCGTAGCCCAGAGTTGGAGAGAGACCCAGTACTTC.

This chain connects TRBV7-8 to TRBJ1-5; 8 bases agree with TRBD1. V shed 6 bases and J 2 bases; nucleotides not matched to a gene: 3. The germline V gene encodes CDR1 SGHVS and CDR2 FQNEAQ. The CDR3 sequence is 14 residues long. Here the CDR3 reads CASSRTGRNQPQHF. DNA for the CDR3: TGTGCCAGCAGTCGGACAGGGCGCAATCAGCCCCAGCATTTT.

This sequence joins TRBV2 and TRBJ2-2; TRBD2 aligns across 14 bases. The J segment lost 1 base and the V segment lost 6 bases, leaving 4 bases of the junction unmatched. The CDR3 is 17 amino acids. Germline V gene sequence: CDR1 SNHLY, CDR2 FYNNEI. The CDR3 sequence is CASRLGLAGENTGELFF. Written as DNA, the CDR3 is TGTGCCAGCAGATTGGGACTAGCGGGAGAGAACACCGGGGAGCTGTTTTTT.

This clonotype was recorded a few times. The rearrangement uses TRBV7-2 and TRBJ2-7, with D maybe TRBD2 (6 bases). The CDR3 contains 13 residues. V was cut by 5 bases and J by 2 bases, with 10 bases left in between. The germline CDR1 and CDR2 sequences are SGHTA and FQGNSA. CDR3 protein: CASSTRRAYEQYV. Written as DNA, the CDR3 is TGTGCCAGCAGCACCAGGAGGGCCTACGAGCAGTACGTC.

Many counts were recorded for this clonotype. The chain uses TRBV20-1 and TRBJ2-5; D not resolved. Germline loops: CDR1 DFQATT, CDR2 SNEGSKA (reference sequence). There are 11 residues in the CDR3. V was cut by 3 bases and J by 2 bases, with 4 bases left in between. CDR3 sequence reads: CSASPQETQYF. Written as DNA, the CDR3 is TGCAGTGCTAGTCCACAAGAGACCCAGTACTTC.